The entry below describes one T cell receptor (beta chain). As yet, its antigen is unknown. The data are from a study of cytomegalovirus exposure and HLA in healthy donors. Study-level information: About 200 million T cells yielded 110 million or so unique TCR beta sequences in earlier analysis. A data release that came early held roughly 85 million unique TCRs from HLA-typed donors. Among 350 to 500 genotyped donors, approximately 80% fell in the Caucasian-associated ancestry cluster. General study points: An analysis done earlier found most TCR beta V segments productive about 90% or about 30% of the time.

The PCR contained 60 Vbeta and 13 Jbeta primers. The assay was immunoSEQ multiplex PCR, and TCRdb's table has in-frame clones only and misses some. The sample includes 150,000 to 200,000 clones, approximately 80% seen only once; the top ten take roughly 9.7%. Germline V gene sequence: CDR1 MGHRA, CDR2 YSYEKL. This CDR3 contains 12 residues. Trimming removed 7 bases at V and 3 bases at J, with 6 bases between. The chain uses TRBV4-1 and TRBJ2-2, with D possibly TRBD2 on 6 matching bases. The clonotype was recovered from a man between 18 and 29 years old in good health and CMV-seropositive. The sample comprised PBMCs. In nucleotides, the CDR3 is TGCGCCAGCACGGGGGACACCGGGGAGCTGTTTTTT. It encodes CASTGDTGELFF.